One and the same sample provided the 28 T cell receptor beta chains below, sequenced in a study of cytomegalovirus exposure and HLA in healthy donors (TCRdb year 2017). The library came from the immunoSEQ multiplex PCR assay. For the multiplex PCR, a mixture combining 60 forward primers for TCR Vbeta segments and 13 reverse primers for TCR Jbeta segments was used. TCRdb mirrors the immuneACCESS table, restricted to in-frame sequences. Some clones are absent from its copies; in checked studies, under half trace to an unresolved V gene, and the reason for the others is unknown. The sample table holds some 130,000 clones, of which 70% to 85% were seen once. Around 7% of the sample comes from the top ten. Input material: PBMCs. These receptors all come from a man aged 40-50 years in good health and CMV-seropositive.

In its sample, this clone ranks as medium-sized. In DNA form, the CDR3 reads TGTGCCAGCAGTTTCATCGGGGGTGGTACTAGTTCCTATGAGCAGTTCTTC. It yields the protein CASSFIGGGTSSYEQFF. J is TRBJ2-1 and V is TRBV27, with D tentatively TRBD2 (6 bases). Trimming pared 3 bases from V and 8 bases from J, leaving 23 bases between. CDR3 length: 17 residues. CDR1 and CDR2 from the germline V gene are MNHEY and SMNVEV (reference sequence).

The chain joins TRBV27 to TRBJ2-5, with D possibly TRBD1 on 6 matching bases. The J call is uncertain, as TRBJ2-7 better fits the DNA end. CDR1 is MNHEY, CDR2 SMNVEV, per germline (reference sequence). The CDR3 sequence is 13 residues long. The CDR3 spells CASSFGTTYEQYF. The CDR3 nucleotides are TGTGCCAGCAGTTTTGGGACAACCTACGAGCAGTACTTC.

This chain links TRBV18 with TRBJ2-7; 12 bases fit TRBD2. The CDR3 contains 16 residues. J lost 2 bases, V lost 6 bases, and 8 bases had no gene match. The germline gives CDR1 KGHSH, CDR2 LQKENI. DNA for the CDR3: TGTGCCAGCTCTCAGAGGACTAGCGGGGTCACCTACGAGCAGTACTTC. Its protein is CASSQRTSGVTYEQYF.

The chain uses TRBV19 and TRBJ2-1; 12 positions agree with TRBD2. The CDR3 sequence is 14 residues long. J lost 10 bases, V lost 3 bases, and 4 bases had no gene match. Germline V gene data show CDR1 as LNHDA and CDR2 as SQIVND (reference sequence). CDR3 DNA sequence: TGTGCCAGTAGTATGTTTGGACTAGCGGGAGAGCAGTTCTTC. Encoded protein: CASSMFGLAGEQFF.

V usage is TRBV10-3 and J usage is TRBJ1-2; TRBD1 matches 8 bases. V lost 2 bases and J lost 5; bases outside the gene matches: 1. This CDR3 has 13 residues. CDR1 is ENHRY and CDR2 is SYGVKD in the germline V gene. CDR3 region: CAISEDRGYGYTF. The DNA for the CDR3 is TGTGCCATCAGTGAGGACAGGGGATATGGCTACACCTTC.

The chain joins TRBV4-2 to TRBJ2-5; maybe TRBD2 (6 bases). Germline assignment: CDR1 LGHNA and CDR2 YNFKEQ. Trimming cost V 2 bases and J 11 bases, with 27 bases left between them. CDR3 length: 17 amino acids. CDR3 nucleotides: TGTGCCAGCAGCCAAAGATCCCAGGGAGGTGGGGGAGAGGAGCAGTACTTC. Its translation: CASSQRSQGGGGEEQYF.

The table lists this clone with a few counts. This chain uses TRBV5-4 with TRBJ2-7; TRBD2 might be the D (6 bases). There are 14 residues in the CDR3. Trimming pared 0 bases from V and 10 bases from J, leaving 17 bases between. Germline loops: CDR1 SGHNT, CDR2 YYREEE (reference sequence). The CDR3 region is CASSLAGAHYAQYF. The CDR3 DNA is TGTGCCAGCAGCTTGGCGGGAGCACACTACGCTCAGTACTTC.

Remarks on this clone: The junction and the germline gene differ at one end; a read error may be behind it. J is TRBJ1-2 and V is TRBV7-9, with TRBD1 matching over 7 bases. Germline CDR1 is SEHNR and CDR2 is FQNEAQ (reference sequence). This CDR3 contains 12 residues. CDR3 nucleotides: TGTTCCAGCAGCTTCGGACAGGTCGGCTACACCTTC. Amino acid sequence: CSSSFGQVGYTF.

This chain links TRBV5-1 with TRBJ2-7; a possible D gene is TRBD1 (6 bases). The germline V and J ends were trimmed by 2 bases and 6 bases, with 9 bases remaining between them. The CDR3 loop spans 12 amino acids. The V gene's germline CDR1 is SGHRS and CDR2 YFSETQ. The CDR3 is CASSFEGGEQYF. As DNA, the CDR3 is TGCGCCAGCAGCTTCGAAGGGGGCGAGCAGTACTTC.

The chain uses TRBV30 and TRBJ1-5, with D tentatively TRBD1 (6 bases). CDR3 length: 15 amino acids. Trimming pared 2 bases from V and 0 bases from J, leaving 11 bases between. Germline V gene sequence: CDR1 GTSNPN, CDR2 SVGIG (reference sequence). CDR3 residues: CAWSSDRISNQPQHF. The CDR3 DNA sequence: TGTGCCTGGAGTTCCGACAGGATTAGCAATCAGCCCCAGCATTTT.

This chain connects TRBV6-5 to TRBJ2-3; 13 bases line up with TRBD2. The germline V gene has CDR1 MNHEY and CDR2 SVGAGI. This CDR3 has 14 residues. J lost 6 bases, V lost 5 bases, and 2 bases had no gene match. The CDR3 spells CASSQTSGRDTQYF. CDR3 DNA sequence: TGTGCCAGCAGTCAGACTAGCGGGAGGGATACGCAGTATTTT.

V is TRBV5-1 and J is TRBJ2-2; TRBD1 is a possible D gene (7 bases). The V end lost 5 bases, the J end lost 6 bases, and 11 bases lay between the germline ends. The CDR3 is made up of 13 amino acids. The germline V gene has CDR1 SGHRS and CDR2 YFSETQ. The CDR3 is CASSDREAGELFF. For the CDR3, the DNA is TGCGCCAGCAGTGACAGGGAGGCCGGGGAGCTGTTTTTT.

The chain carries TRBV28 and TRBJ1-1; TRBD1 aligns across 7 bases. The junction had 6 bases not matched to a gene; V was cut back by 8 bases and J by 3 bases. The length of the CDR3 is 13 residues. The V gene's germline CDR1 is MDHEN and CDR2 SYDVKM. The CDR3 DNA is TGTGCCAGCTTCTCAGGGGGTTACACTGAAGCTTTCTTT. Translated: CASFSGGYTEAFF.

This clone has more than one count but fewer than ten. The chain is built from TRBV7-8 and TRBJ2-1; 11 bases align to TRBD2. The J segment lost 8 bases and the V segment lost 7 bases, leaving 22 bases of the junction unmatched. The CDR3 covers 19 residues. Germline values: CDR1 SGHVS, CDR2 FQNEAQ. CDR3 region: CASTQALAGGHTRADEQFF. The CDR3 DNA reads as TGTGCCAGCACCCAAGCCCTAGCGGGAGGCCATACTAGGGCGGATGAGCAGTTCTTC.

This clone was seen more than once but under ten times. The chain recombines TRBV5-6 with TRBJ1-1; D is undetermined. CDR3 size: 11 residues. V was pared by 0 bases and J by 6 bases, with 3 bases between. CDR1 and CDR2 (germline): SGHDT, YYEEEE. DNA of the CDR3: TGTGCCAGCAGCTTGGCCGCTGAAGCTTTCTTT. The encoded protein is CASSLAAEAFF.

V and J are TRBV5-6 and TRBJ2-5; a weak D match, TRBD1 (6 bases). Germline CDR1 and CDR2: SGHDT and YYEEEE. There are 16 residues in the CDR3. Trimming removed 4 bases from V and 0 bases from J, with 16 bases in between. CDR3 region: CASSRIETGNQETQYF. CDR3 DNA sequence: TGTGCCAGCAGCAGAATAGAGACAGGCAACCAAGAGACCCAGTACTTC.

The J gene is TRBJ1-4, the V gene TRBV5-1; TRBD1 aligns across 11 bases. The V and J ends lost 0 bases and 7 bases, in that order; junction bases with no gene match: 2. The germline CDR1 and CDR2 sequences are SGHRS and YFSETQ. CDR3 length: 15 residues. The chain's CDR3 is CASSLGTGGVEKLFF. The DNA of the CDR3 is TGCGCCAGCAGCTTGGGGACAGGGGGCGTTGAAAAACTGTTTTTT.

The V gene is TRBV1, the J gene TRBJ2-7; the D call in the table, TRBD1, was not verified against the DNA. TRBV1 is a pseudogene segment. The CDR3 runs to 13 residues. The CDR3 bases are TGCACCGTTCACCGGGACAGGTACGGCGAGCAGTACTTC. Translating it yields CTVHRDRYGEQYF.

The chain recombines TRBV7-2 with TRBJ1-1; D ambiguous. With 4 bases removed from V and 4 bases from J, the gap between germline ends came to 10 bases. This CDR3 has 13 residues. Germline V gene data show CDR1 as SGHTA and CDR2 as FQGNSA. In DNA form, the CDR3 reads TGTGCCAGCAGCTCCCTTCCGGTCACTGAAGCTTTCTTT. Amino acid sequence: CASSSLPVTEAFF. The entire variable domain, with the rest obtained from reference TRBV7-2 and TRBJ1-1, is as follows: GAGVSQSPSNKVTEKGKDVELRCDPISGHTALYWYRQSLGQGLEFLIYFQGNSAPDKSGLPSDRFSAERTGGSVSTLTIQRTQQEDSAVYLCASSSLPVTEAFFGQGTRLTVV.

The rearrangement joins TRBV13 to TRBJ2-1; a possible D gene is TRBD2 (5 bases). The CDR3 is 15 amino acids. V shed 5 bases and J shed 5 bases, with 16 bases lying between them. CDR1 and CDR2 (germline): PRHDT, FYEKMQ (reference sequence). The CDR3 DNA follows: TGTGCCAGCAGCCCCGACTGGGCGGGTGACAATGAGCAGTTCTTC. The encoded protein is CASSPDWAGDNEQFF. Complete variable domain (other parts from reference TRBV13 and TRBJ2-1): AAGVIQSPRHLIKEKRETATLKCYPIPRHDTVYWYQQGPGQDPQFLISFYEKMQSDKGSIPDRFSAQQFSDYHSELNMSSLELGDSALYFCASSPDWAGDNEQFFGPGTRLTVL.

V and J are TRBV19 and TRBJ1-5; TRBD1 matches at 8 bases. Germline V gives CDR1 LNHDA, CDR2 SQIVND (reference sequence). The CDR3 extends over 14 amino acids. V lost 4 bases to trimming and J lost 6 bases; unmatched junction nucleotides: 5. The CDR3 DNA reads as TGTGCCAGTAGTACCCAGGGGGCTGGTCAGCCCCAGCATTTT. Its protein product is CASSTQGAGQPQHF.

CDR3 sequence (DNA): TGTGCCAGCAGCGCCCCCCTCTACTACGAGCAGTACTTC. Its protein is CASSAPLYYEQYF. This sequence joins TRBV11-2 and TRBJ2-7; D is unresolved. Trimming left V 5 bases short and J 3 bases short, with 11 bases between. There are 13 residues in the CDR3. CDR1 SGHAT and CDR2 FQNNGV come from the germline V gene.

This chain links TRBV11-1 with TRBJ2-1; D is undetermined. V lost 5 bases to trimming and J lost 12 bases, with 14 bases between them. Germline V gene data show CDR1 as SGHAT and CDR2 as FQDESV (reference sequence). This CDR3 comprises 12 residues. The CDR3 region has the DNA TGTGCCAGCAGCAAAAGTATCCGACTGCAGTTCTTC. Protein sequence: CASSKSIRLQFF.

The gene calls are TRBV2 and TRBJ2-1, with 10 bases lining up with TRBD2. The CDR3 extends over 17 amino acids. CDR1 is SNHLY and CDR2 is FYNNEI in the germline V gene. V was pared by 5 bases and J by 8 bases, with 15 bases of the junction left unmatched. CDR3 loop: CASSQRGTSAWRDEQFF. Here the CDR3 DNA reads TGTGCCAGCAGTCAACGCGGGACTAGCGCCTGGAGGGATGAGCAGTTCTTC. Complete variable domain (other parts from reference TRBV2 and TRBJ2-1): EPEVTQTPSHQVTQMGQEVILRCVPISNHLYFYWYRQILGQKVEFLVSFYNNEISEKSEIFDDQFSVERPDGSNFTLKIRSTKLEDSAMYFCASSQRGTSAWRDEQFFGPGTRLTVL.

Turning to this clone: Germline and junction disagree at one end, which may indicate a read error. The rearrangement joins TRBV7-9 to TRBJ2-2; 10 nucleotides line up with TRBD2. The germline gives CDR1 SEHNR, CDR2 FQNEAQ (reference sequence). This CDR3 comprises 16 residues. The CDR3 region is CSSSLAGGSNTGELFF. DNA for the CDR3: TGTTCCAGCAGCTTAGCGGGAGGCTCGAACACCGGGGAGCTGTTTTTT.

The chain is built from TRBV29-1 and TRBJ1-3; a weak D match, TRBD1 (6 bases). The germline V gene has CDR1 SQVTM and CDR2 ANQGSEA. Trimming shortened V by 4 bases and J by 0 bases, and 13 bases separated the two germline ends. CDR3 length: 15 amino acids. CDR3 region: CSVVSPDSSGNTIYF. The CDR3 DNA reads as TGCAGCGTTGTGAGCCCGGACAGCTCTGGAAACACCATATATTTT. Using reference TRBV29-1 and TRBJ1-3 for the parts outside the CDR3, the full variable domain is SAVISQKPSRDICQRGTSLTIQCQVDSQVTMMFWYRQQPGQSLTLIATANQGSEATYESGFVIDKFPISRPNLTFSTLTVSNMSPEDSSIYLCSVVSPDSSGNTIYFGEGSWLTVV.

The table lists this clone with a count of one. This rearrangement joins TRBV5-4 to TRBJ1-1, with a possible D match to TRBD1 (5 bases). There are 16 residues in the CDR3. V lost 7 bases to trimming and J lost 1 base, with 20 bases between them. Per the germline V gene, CDR1 is SGHNT and CDR2 is YYREEE (reference sequence). The CDR3 bases are TGTGCCAGCCAAATCGACAGTTCACGTCCGAACACTGAAGCTTTCTTT. Its translation: CASQIDSSRPNTEAFF.

The chain is built from TRBV2 and TRBJ1-4, with 9 bases aligning to TRBD1. This CDR3 is built from 18 residues. Germline V CDR1 and CDR2: SNHLY, FYNNEI. V gave up 6 bases and J gave up 0 bases; unmatched junction bases: 11. The CDR3 bases are TGTGCCAGCAGATTTGACAGGGGGTCGGATGCAACTAATGAAAAACTGTTTTTT. Protein sequence: CASRFDRGSDATNEKLFF.